This T cell receptor beta chain is from a study of Ad26.COV2.S vaccination and SARS-CoV-2 variants. General study findings and limits: Vaccine recipients showed a spike-specific TCR breadth that was higher than in placebo recipients.

Clones were sequenced by immunoSEQ multiplex PCR, and TCRdb holds only the in-frame ones, with some missing. The sample yields a few hundred thousand clones, about 89% seen once. In regard to this clone: Antigen: not known.

V lost 4 bases, J lost 0 bases, and 11 bases lay in between. The CDR3 has 15 residues. Germline-derived CDR1 and CDR2 are SGHRS and YFSETQ. Indicated treatment: around 19 received Ad26.COV2.S at low or high dose, single or two shots; 5 received placebo; per-sample allocation not given. Repertoires come from day 63 after the first vaccine or placebo injection. The chain is built from TRBV5-1 and TRBJ1-3; D is perhaps TRBD1 (6 bases). This sequence was found in a person between 18 and 60 years old who received the Ad26.COV2.S COVID-19 vaccine or a placebo. The material sequenced was peripheral blood, taken in a trial of Ad26.COV2.S vaccine versus placebo. In DNA form, the CDR3 reads TGCGCCAGCAGCCAGGACAGTTTCTCTGGAAACACCATATATTTT. This translates into CASSQDSFSGNTIYF.